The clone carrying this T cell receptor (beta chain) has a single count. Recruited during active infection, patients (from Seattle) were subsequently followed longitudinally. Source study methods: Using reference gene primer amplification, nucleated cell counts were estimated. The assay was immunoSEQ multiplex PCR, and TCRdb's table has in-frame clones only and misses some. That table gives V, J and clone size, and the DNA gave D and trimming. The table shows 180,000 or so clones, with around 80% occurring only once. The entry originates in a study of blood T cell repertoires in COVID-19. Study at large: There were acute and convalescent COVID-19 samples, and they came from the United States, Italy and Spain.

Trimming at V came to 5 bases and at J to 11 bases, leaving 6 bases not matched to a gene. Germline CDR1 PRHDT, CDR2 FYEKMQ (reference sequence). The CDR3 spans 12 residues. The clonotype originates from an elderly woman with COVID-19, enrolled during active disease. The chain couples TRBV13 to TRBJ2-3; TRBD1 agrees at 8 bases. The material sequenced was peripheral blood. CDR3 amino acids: CASSQGAGGQYF. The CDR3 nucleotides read TGTGCCAGCAGCCAGGGGGCAGGGGGGCAGTATTTT.